This T cell receptor (beta chain) was recorded in a study of blood T cells in healthy people across ages. Individuals who donated were healthy Caucasians from Russia aged roughly 6 to 90. The CDR3 has 14 amino acids. The germline V gene has CDR1 MNHEY and CDR2 SVGEGT. V was cut by 2 bases and J by 7 bases, with 14 bases left in between. This clonotype showed up just a few times. Using a J-beta primer mix together with a sample-barcoded 5' primer, a second PCR was run for about 6 to 11 cycles. A single record per CDR3 protein comes from TCRdb applying MiXCR to the 5' RACE reads. In the table there are around 990,000 distinct CDR3 sequences, about two fifths of which are singletons.

The chain is built from TRBV6-2 or TRBV6-3 and TRBJ1-2; no definite D call. The source material was blood. This receptor was taken from a man aged 18 to 29 in good health. DNA of the CDR3: TGTGCCAGCAGTTACAGGGTACGGCCTGGTGGCTACACCTTC. Its protein is CASSYRVRPGGYTF.